Shown below are 30 T cell receptor beta chains from a single sample sequenced in a study of blood T cell repertoires in COVID-19. Measured with immunoSEQ multiplex PCR; TCRdb has only the in-frame clones, and not every one. The sample has 200,000 to 250,000 clones; approximately 87% are singletons. What was sequenced was PBMCs or T cells enriched from blood (not recorded which). The receptors were gathered from a woman between 50 and 59 years old in a cohort exposed to, infected with or recovered from COVID-19 (not recorded which).

This chain links TRBV5-4 with TRBJ2-1, with 11 bases aligning to TRBD2. The CDR3 is 15 amino acids. Germline CDR1 SGHNT, CDR2 YYREEE (reference sequence). V trimming: 4 bases; J trimming: 4 bases; junction bases outside the gene matches: 4. The CDR3 is CASSPGTSGYNEQFF. DNA for the CDR3: TGTGCCAGCAGCCCTGGGACTAGCGGTTACAATGAGCAGTTCTTC.

This clone has a handful of counts. Other DNA sequences in this specimen translate into the identical CDR3. The rearrangement links TRBV10-3 to TRBJ2-5, with 10 positions matching TRBD1. V was clipped by 6 bases and J by 3 bases; unmatched bases: 1. The CDR3 is 13 residues long. Germline CDR1 and CDR2: ENHRY and SYGVKD. In DNA, the CDR3 is TGTGCCATCAGCGGGACAGGGGAAGAGACCCAGTACTTC. The encoded protein is CAISGTGEETQYF.

The chain is built from TRBV7-3 and TRBJ2-3, with 8 bases identical to TRBD2. J lost 5 bases, V lost 6 bases, and 7 bases had no gene match. The CDR3 consists of 14 residues. Germline V gene data show CDR1 as SGHTA and CDR2 as FQGTGA. DNA of the CDR3: TGTGCCAGCAGTCTAGGACTAGCCGGAGATACGCAGTATTTT. Translated, it gives CASSLGLAGDTQYF.

Of note for this clone: An end of the junction does not agree with germline; a read error may underlie this. This chain joins TRBV2 and TRBJ1-6; D uncertain. The CDR3 covers 11 residues. CDR1 is SNHLY, CDR2 FYNNEI, per germline. The CDR3 sequence is CASSDKSPLHF. DNA for the CDR3: TGTGCCAGCAGTGATAAATCACCCCTCCACTTT. The variable domain in full, with the rest retrieved from reference TRBV2 and TRBJ1-6, is EPEVTQTPSHQVTQMGQEVILRCVPISNHLYFYWYRQILGQKVEFLVSFYNNEISEKSEIFDDQFSVERPDGSNFTLKIRSTKLEDSAMYFCASSDKSPLHFGNGTRLTVT.

The chain combines TRBV4-3 with TRBJ2-1, with TRBD2 matching 10 bases. Germline CDR1 and CDR2: LGHNA and YSLEER. CDR3 length: 15 amino acids. J lost 4 bases, V lost 3 bases, and 3 bases had no gene match. CDR3 in amino acids: CASSHKRGGYNEQFF. As DNA, the CDR3 is TGCGCCAGCAGCCATAAGCGGGGGGGATACAATGAGCAGTTCTTC.

The chain recombines TRBV9 with TRBJ2-1; unclear D gene. Germline-derived CDR1 and CDR2 are SGDLS and YYNGEE. V gave up 1 base and J gave up 6 bases, with 5 bases separating them. The CDR3 covers 12 residues. CDR3 DNA: TGTGCCAGCAGCGTAAACAGCAATGAGCAGTTCTTC. It specifies CASSVNSNEQFF.

This chain uses TRBV18 with TRBJ1-4; maybe TRBD1 (6 bases). The CDR3 spans 15 residues. The germline V gene encodes CDR1 KGHSH and CDR2 LQKENI. The V end lost 2 bases, the J end lost 7 bases, and 14 bases lay between the germline ends. CDR3 loop: CASSPGGRSGEKLFF. CDR3 nucleotides: TGTGCCAGCTCACCAGGGGGCAGGAGTGGTGAAAAACTGTTTTTT.

The rearrangement joins TRBV24-1 to TRBJ1-6; D unresolved. Per germline, CDR1 KGHDR and CDR2 SFDVKD. V was cut by 4 bases and J by 7 bases, with 13 bases left in between. The length of the CDR3 is 15 residues. CDR3 bases: TGTGCCACCAGTGACTCGACAAAAGAAAATTCACCCCTCCACTTT. Amino acids: CATSDSTKENSPLHF.

V is TRBV7-2 and J is TRBJ1-5, with D possibly being TRBD1 (6 bases). The CDR3 runs 15 residues. From germline, CDR1 is SGHTA and CDR2 FQGNSA. V shed 1 base and J shed 4 bases, with 11 bases lying between them. The CDR3 region is CASSLGGQSNQPQHF. DNA of the CDR3: TGTGCCAGCAGCTTAGGCGGACAGAGTAATCAGCCCCAGCATTTT.

V gene TRBV2 combines with J gene TRBJ2-2; D uncertain. The germline gives CDR1 SNHLY, CDR2 FYNNEI. V gave up 3 bases and J gave up 4 bases, with 3 bases separating them. This CDR3 contains 12 residues. The DNA for the CDR3 is TGTGCCAGCAGTGATCTCACCGGGGAGCTGTTTTTT. It is translated as CASSDLTGELFF.

This chain connects TRBV7-3 to TRBJ1-1; no clear D gene. This CDR3 spans 14 amino acids. CDR1 SGHTA and CDR2 FQGTGA come from the germline V gene. V was shortened by 1 base and J by 1 base, with 7 bases between the two germline ends. Here the CDR3 reads CASSLSQANTEAFF. As DNA, the CDR3 is TGTGCCAGCAGCTTAAGTCAGGCGAACACTGAAGCTTTCTTT.

V is TRBV9 and J is TRBJ1-2, with 8 positions matching TRBD1. The V and J ends lost 3 bases and 7 bases, in that order; junction bases with no gene match: 5. Germline V gene lookup returns CDR1 SGDLS and CDR2 YYNGEE. The CDR3 totals 13 residues. CDR3 in DNA: TGTGCCAGCAGCGCCAGGGGGCGGGGTGGCTACACCTTC. Protein product: CASSARGRGGYTF.

This rearrangement joins TRBV7-2 to TRBJ1-3; no firm D call. This CDR3 spans 15 amino acids. Trimming stripped 2 bases from V and 1 base from J, with 9 bases between. The germline CDR1 and CDR2 sequences are SGHTA and FQGNSA. CDR3 in amino acids: CASSLTGPSGNTIYF. Written as DNA, the CDR3 is TGTGCCAGCAGCTTAACCGGTCCGTCTGGAAACACCATATATTTT.

This sequence joins TRBV2 and TRBJ1-1, with TRBD1 matching over 12 bases. With V trimmed by 7 bases and J by 10 bases, 10 bases remained unmatched. The germline V gene has CDR1 SNHLY and CDR2 FYNNEI. CDR3 size: 14 residues. CDR3: CASIDRDRGLAAFF. CDR3 coding DNA: TGTGCCAGCATAGACCGGGACAGGGGGCTGGCAGCTTTCTTT.

V and J are TRBV28 and TRBJ1-4; 8 nucleotides line up with TRBD1. The CDR3 covers 19 residues. CDR1 and CDR2 from the germline V gene are MDHEN and SYDVKM. J was trimmed by 3 bases and V by 6 bases; bases with no gene match: 18. The chain's CDR3 is CASRIKTGAGASSNEKLFF. DNA of the CDR3: TGTGCCAGCAGGATAAAGACAGGGGCGGGGGCGTCGTCTAATGAAAAACTGTTTTTT.

This sequence joins TRBV28 and TRBJ1-2, with 8 positions matching TRBD1. V was clipped by 6 bases and J by 4 bases; unmatched bases: 13. Germline V gene lookup returns CDR1 MDHEN and CDR2 SYDVKM. This CDR3 region has 16 residues. This CDR3 is CASSSGTGLFGYGYTF. CDR3 DNA sequence: TGTGCCAGCAGCTCCGGGACAGGCCTGTTTGGCTATGGCTACACCTTC.

The chain is built from TRBV5-8 and TRBJ1-2; tentatively, D is TRBD1 (5 bases). The V gene lost 0 bases and the J gene lost 4 bases, with 10 bases spanning the gap. The CDR3 sequence is 14 residues long. CDR1 and CDR2 from the germline V gene are SGHTS and YDEGEE. CDR3: CASSLGAGPYGYTF. CDR3 in DNA: TGTGCCAGCAGCTTGGGGGCAGGGCCCTATGGCTACACCTTC. Complete variable domain (other parts from reference TRBV5-8 and TRBJ1-2): EAGVTQSPTHLIKTRGQQATLRCSPISGHTSVYWYQQALGLGLQFLLWYDEGEERNRGNFPPRFSGRQFPNYSSELNVNALELEDSALYLCASSLGAGPYGYTFGSGTRLTVV.

The chain links TRBV25-1 to TRBJ2-2, with 7 positions matching TRBD1. V lost 3 bases, J lost 4 bases, and 5 bases stayed unmatched. This CDR3 spans 15 amino acids. Germline V gene lookup returns CDR1 MGHDK and CDR2 SYGVNS. The CDR3 region has the DNA TGTGCCAGCAGTGAGAACAGGGGACCCACCGGGGAGCTGTTTTTT. Translation: CASSENRGPTGELFF.

The chain links TRBV7-2 to TRBJ2-3, with TRBD1 identical over 9 bases. CDR1 and CDR2 from the germline V gene are SGHTA and FQGNSA. The CDR3 is 15 amino acids. Unmatched junction bases numbered 4, after V lost 6 bases and J lost 0 bases. This chain's CDR3 is CASSRTGGSTDTQYF. CDR3 DNA: TGTGCCAGCAGTCGAACAGGGGGCAGCACAGATACGCAGTATTTT.

In its sample, this clone was seen a few times. The V and J genes are TRBV5-1 and TRBJ1-6, with a possible D match to TRBD1 (5 bases). Germline CDR1 reads SGHRS; CDR2 reads YFSETQ. This CDR3 spans 15 amino acids. V was cut by 4 bases and J by 10 bases, with 18 bases left in between. CDR3 protein: CASSLMDTGGSPLHF. The DNA of the CDR3 is TGCGCCAGCAGCCTCATGGACACGGGGGGATCACCCCTCCACTTT.

With regard to this clone: This same CDR3 is encoded by further DNA sequences in the sample. The chain carries TRBV7-9 and TRBJ1-2; TRBD1 matches 7 bases. CDR3 length: 13 residues. With 5 bases clipped from V and 4 bases from J, the junction kept 4 bases outside the gene matches. CDR1 and CDR2 (germline): SEHNR, FQNEAQ (reference sequence). CDR3 nucleotide sequence: TGTGCCAGCAGCCCGACAGGGAGCTATGGCTACACCTTC. Residues: CASSPTGSYGYTF. Variable domain in full (rest from reference TRBV7-9 and TRBJ1-2): DTGVSQNPRHKITKRGQNVTFRCDPISEHNRLYWYRQTLGQGPEFLTYFQNEAQLEKSRLLSDRFSAERPKGSFSTLEIQRTEQGDSAMYLCASSPTGSYGYTFGSGTRLTVV.

J is TRBJ1-1 and V is TRBV4-2; D remains unclear. Per germline, CDR1 LGHNA and CDR2 YNFKEQ. CDR3 length: 12 residues. V was pared by 2 bases and J by 7 bases, with 8 bases between. The CDR3 region is CASSQLKNEAFF. The CDR3 nucleotides are TGTGCCAGCAGCCAATTAAAAAATGAAGCTTTCTTT.

The V and J genes are TRBV7-9 and TRBJ2-1, with 13 bases fitting TRBD2. V shed 6 bases and J 0 bases; nucleotides not matched to a gene: 5. CDR3 length: 17 amino acids. Germline CDR1 and CDR2: SEHNR and FQNEAQ (reference sequence). The CDR3 DNA reads TGTGCCAGCAGGGGACTAGCGGGACGTAGCTCCTACAATGAGCAGTTCTTC. This gives the protein CASRGLAGRSSYNEQFF. The full variable domain, rest sourced from reference TRBV7-9 and TRBJ2-1, is DTGVSQNPRHKITKRGQNVTFRCDPISEHNRLYWYRQTLGQGPEFLTYFQNEAQLEKSRLLSDRFSAERPKGSFSTLEIQRTEQGDSAMYLCASRGLAGRSSYNEQFFGPGTRLTVL.

The DNA of the CDR3 is TGCGCCAGCAGCTTGGGGTCAGTCGATAATGAAAAACTGTTTTTT. Encoded protein: CASSLGSVDNEKLFF. The rearrangement joins TRBV5-1 to TRBJ1-4; D gene unclear. The CDR3 covers 15 residues. From germline, CDR1 is SGHRS and CDR2 YFSETQ. The V and J ends lost 0 bases and 4 bases respectively, with 10 bases between them.

The CDR3, as DNA: TGTGCCAGCAGCCAGCGCCCCCGGAGGGGCCTGGAGACCCAGTACTTC. Translated: CASSQRPRRGLETQYF. V gene TRBV3-1 (or the pseudogene TRBV3-2) combines with J gene TRBJ2-5; weak D call: TRBD2 (6 bases). This CDR3 contains 16 residues. Trimming took off 3 bases at V and 5 bases at J, with 19 bases between the two ends. Germline lookup yields CDR1 LGHDT and CDR2 YNNKEL (reference sequence).

The CDR3 sequence: CASSQSTGLLYGYTF. The CDR3 DNA reads as TGCGCCAGCAGCCAATCCACCGGACTTCTCTATGGCTACACCTTC. V is TRBV4-3 and J is TRBJ1-2; D unresolved. V was clipped by 2 bases and J by 4 bases, with 14 bases between them. CDR1 LGHNA and CDR2 YSLEER come from the germline V gene. The CDR3 covers 15 residues.

The chain links TRBV6-6 to TRBJ1-3; TRBD1 might be the D (6 bases). The V gene's germline CDR1 is MNHNY and CDR2 SVGAGI (reference sequence). V was clipped by 6 bases and J by 8 bases, with 23 bases between them. The CDR3 runs 16 residues. The CDR3 protein is CASSRSVWTDLHTIYF. CDR3 DNA: TGTGCCAGCAGCCGATCTGTTTGGACAGATCTCCACACCATATATTTT.

The chain recombines TRBV7-8 with TRBJ1-3, with TRBD1 matching 8 bases. The CDR3 consists of 15 residues. Germline-derived CDR1 and CDR2 are SGHVS and FQNEAQ. The V segment lost 6 bases and the J segment 2 bases; nucleotides outside the gene matches: 6. The CDR3: CASSKNRGTGNTIYF. The DNA for the CDR3 is TGTGCCAGCAGTAAGAACAGGGGGACTGGAAACACCATATATTTT.

The chain couples TRBV5-1 to TRBJ2-5; 9 bases are a match to TRBD1. The CDR3 contains 13 residues. Germline CDR1 SGHRS, CDR2 YFSETQ. The V and J ends lost 4 bases and 5 bases, in that order; junction bases with no gene match: 3. CDR3 DNA: TGCGCCAGCAGCACAGGGGGCTTGGAGACCCAGTACTTC. It specifies CASSTGGLETQYF.

The chain links TRBV28 to TRBJ1-6; D call uncertain. Germline V gene sequence: CDR1 MDHEN, CDR2 SYDVKM. The CDR3 covers 12 residues. V lost 7 bases, J lost 7 bases, and 8 bases lay in between. The chain's CDR3 is CASISGNSPLHF. The CDR3 nucleotides read TGTGCCAGCATCAGCGGGAATTCACCCCTCCACTTT.